These 32 T cell receptor beta chains originate from one sample sequenced in a study of CD8 T cells in ankylosing spondylitis. The study's findings and limits: Seemingly distinctive of ankylosing spondylitis blood was a TCR beta motif formed by eight highly homologous variants.

One entry per CDR3 protein results from TCRdb running MiXCR on the 5' RACE reads. The table records 650,000 to 800,000 distinct CDR3 sequences, roughly 20% of them present only once. No cognate antigen is known for these TCRs. Specimen: blood, either unsorted or a sorted T cell fraction (not recorded which). These receptors all stem from a male donor with ankylosing spondylitis.

The chain links TRBV2 to TRBJ2-2; no definite D call. Per the germline V gene, CDR1 is SNHLY and CDR2 is FYNNEI. Trimming removed 2 bases from V and 2 bases from J, with 9 bases in between. The CDR3 spans 15 residues. The CDR3 here is CASSEFGGNTGELFF. The CDR3 region has the DNA TGTGCCAGCAGTGAATTTGGCGGCAACACCGGGGAGCTGTTTTTT.

A few counts support this clonotype. The chain has TRBV20-1 and TRBJ2-1; the D is unclear. The CDR3 sequence is 13 residues long. Germline loops: CDR1 DFQATT, CDR2 SNEGSKA (reference sequence). V was pared by 3 bases and J by 3 bases, with 9 bases between. The CDR3 sequence is CSASRGFYNEQFF. Here the CDR3 DNA reads TGCAGTGCTAGCCGAGGATTCTACAATGAGCAGTTCTTC.

This clonotype was detected many times. The chain recombines TRBV12-3 or TRBV12-4 with TRBJ2-7; possibly TRBD1 for D (6 bases). The V end was cut by 5 bases, the J end by 1 base, with 9 bases between. CDR3 length: 13 residues. The CDR3 DNA is TGTGCCAGCAGTACTGGACAGTCCTACGAGCAGTACTTC. This gives the protein CASSTGQSYEQYF.

The rearrangement uses TRBV12-3 or TRBV12-4 and TRBJ2-1; D is perhaps TRBD1 (5 bases). This CDR3 is built from 17 residues. The germline V and J ends were trimmed by 3 bases and 7 bases, with 22 bases remaining between them. CDR3 coding DNA: TGTGCCAGCAGTTTTTATTCTGCGGTCGCTAAGGGGAATGAGCAGTTCTTC. This translates into CASSFYSAVAKGNEQFF.

The rearrangement joins TRBV7-2 to TRBJ2-7; D is perhaps TRBD2 (7 bases). CDR1 SGHTA and CDR2 FQGNSA come from the germline V gene. This CDR3 contains 15 residues. Trimming stripped 5 bases from V and 5 bases from J, with 19 bases between. The CDR3 DNA reads as TGTGCCAGCAGCGACCAGGGGAGGGCGCGCGACGAGCAGTACTTC. This encodes CASSDQGRARDEQYF.

The V gene is TRBV5-1, the J gene TRBJ2-7; 7 bases are a match to TRBD2. The CDR3 contains 14 residues. Per the germline V gene, CDR1 is SGHRS and CDR2 is YFSETQ. Trimming took 6 bases from V and 6 from J; bases not matched to a gene: 12. The CDR3: CASTPGGLGSEQYF. The CDR3 nucleotides read TGCGCCAGCACCCCCGGTGGACTAGGAAGCGAGCAGTACTTC.

The DNA of the CDR3 is TGTGCCAGCACCCTCCTGAGGGGACGGCCGAACAATGAGCAGTTCTTC. Translating gives CASTLLRGRPNNEQFF. The chain links TRBV2 to TRBJ2-1; D might be TRBD1 or TRBD2, each matching 5 bases. The germline V gene encodes CDR1 SNHLY and CDR2 FYNNEI. CDR3 size: 16 residues. The V end was cut by 7 bases, the J end by 5 bases, with 21 bases between.

This sequence joins TRBV9 and TRBJ1-3, with a possible D match to TRBD1 (6 bases). Germline CDR1 reads SGDLS; CDR2 reads YYNGEE. With 3 bases removed from V and 4 bases from J, the gap between germline ends came to 14 bases. The CDR3 sequence is 15 residues long. The CDR3 protein is CASSAGRQGGNTIYF. The CDR3 DNA is TGTGCCAGCAGCGCCGGGCGGCAGGGGGGAAACACCATATATTTT.

This chain links TRBV4-1 with TRBJ1-6; 8 bases agree with TRBD1. The CDR3 loop spans 18 amino acids. In germline, CDR1 is MGHRA, CDR2 YSYEKL. V lost 0 bases, J lost 7 bases, and 11 bases stayed unmatched. The CDR3 protein is CASSQDGQGAVGNSPLHF. CDR3 nucleotide sequence: TGCGCCAGCAGCCAAGACGGACAGGGTGCGGTGGGCAATTCACCCCTCCACTTT.

The V gene is TRBV5-1, the J gene TRBJ2-5; D is unresolved. CDR3 size: 15 residues. Trimming left V 3 bases short and J 2 bases short, with 14 bases between. CDR1 is SGHRS, CDR2 YFSETQ, per germline. The CDR3 reads CASSWSETVQETQYF. CDR3 DNA sequence: TGCGCCAGCAGCTGGAGCGAAACTGTTCAAGAGACCCAGTACTTC.

This sequence joins TRBV28 and TRBJ1-1, with 7 bases fitting TRBD1. The germline V gene has CDR1 MDHEN and CDR2 SYDVKM. This CDR3 contains 13 residues. V shed 6 bases, J shed 9 bases, and the junction held 10 bases outside the gene matches. DNA for the CDR3: TGTGCCAGCAGCCTACTCGGACAGGAACAAGCTTTCTTT. Amino acids: CASSLLGQEQAFF. Full variable domain (remainder filled in from reference TRBV28 and TRBJ1-1): DVKVTQSSRYLVKRTGEKVFLECVQDMDHENMFWYRQDPGLGLRLIYFSYDVKMKEKGDIPEGYSVSREKKERFSLILESASTNQTSMYLCASSLLGQEQAFFGQGTRLTVV.

This clonotype appeared a few times. The gene calls are TRBV12-3 or TRBV12-4 and TRBJ2-7, with TRBD2 identical over 9 bases. The CDR3 runs to 15 residues. The junction had 8 bases not matched to a gene; V was cut back by 4 bases and J by 4 bases. The CDR3 DNA reads as TGTGCCAGCAGTTCGCCAGCGGGAGGACCTTACGAGCAGTACTTC. This translates into CASSSPAGGPYEQYF.

As concerns this clonotype: Possible read error: a much larger clone is one base away. This chain uses TRBV6-6 with TRBJ1-1; D remains unclear. V dropped 0 bases and J dropped 1 base, with 6 bases sitting between them. Germline values: CDR1 MNHNY, CDR2 SVGAGI (reference sequence). The CDR3 length is 14 residues. CDR3 amino acids: CASSYSQANTEAFF. CDR3 DNA: TGTGCCAGCAGTTACTCTCAGGCGAACACTGAAGCTTTCTTT.

This clonotype has a handful of counts. The chain couples TRBV5-1 to TRBJ2-7, with 9 bases aligning to TRBD1. There are 16 residues in the CDR3. With V trimmed by 4 bases and J by 6 bases, 14 bases remained unmatched. The germline CDR1 and CDR2 sequences are SGHRS and YFSETQ. The CDR3 protein is CASSPPGRQGVGEQYF. The DNA for the CDR3 is TGCGCCAGCAGCCCGCCAGGGAGACAGGGGGTTGGCGAGCAGTACTTC.

V gene TRBV9 combines with J gene TRBJ2-3; D is perhaps TRBD2 (6 bases). The CDR3 length is 17 residues. Germline V gene sequence: CDR1 SGDLS, CDR2 YYNGEE. V was cut by 4 bases and J by 3 bases, with 21 bases left in between. DNA of the CDR3: TGTGCCAGCAGCTCCCTTCCGGTCTTGGCGGGGACAGATACGCAGTATTTT. Amino acids: CASSSLPVLAGTDTQYF.

The rearrangement links TRBV20-1 to TRBJ1-1; TRBD1 agrees at 7 bases. Germline V CDR1 and CDR2: DFQATT, SNEGSKA (reference sequence). J lost 0 bases, V lost 2 bases, and 9 bases had no gene match. This CDR3 is 16 amino acids long. The CDR3 sequence: CSARTGVFRMNTEAFF. The CDR3 nucleotides read TGCAGTGCTAGAACAGGGGTCTTCAGGATGAACACTGAAGCTTTCTTT.

The rearrangement links TRBV12-3 or TRBV12-4 to TRBJ2-3, with a weak D call TRBD2 (5 bases). V was shortened by 6 bases and J by 2 bases, with 9 bases between the two germline ends. This CDR3 contains 13 residues. For the CDR3, the DNA is TGTGCCAGCAGGGACTTCATCACAGATACGCAGTATTTT. This translates into CASRDFITDTQYF.

This clonotype was recorded many times. V usage is TRBV29-1 and J usage is TRBJ1-4, with a tentative D call TRBD1 (5 bases). CDR3 length equals 14 residues. Looked up from germline, CDR1 is SQVTM and CDR2 is ANQGSEA. Trimming removed 6 bases from V and 7 bases from J, with 18 bases in between. CDR3 sequence: CSVTGQGGGEKLFF. The DNA for the CDR3 is TGCAGCGTCACGGGCCAGGGAGGAGGTGAAAAACTGTTTTTT.

This clonotype was detected only a few times. This chain uses TRBV20-1 with TRBJ2-7; D gene uncertain. Trimming stripped 5 bases from V and 3 bases from J, with 11 bases between. This CDR3 has 12 amino acids. CDR1 is DFQATT, CDR2 SNEGSKA, per germline (reference sequence). This chain's CDR3 is CSAYDGSYEQYF. The CDR3 bases are TGCAGTGCTTACGACGGAAGCTACGAGCAGTACTTC.

This clonotype was observed a few times. A read error may be the cause here, since a much bigger clone is one base away. J is TRBJ2-7 and V is TRBV12-3 or TRBV12-4, with D tentatively TRBD1 (5 bases). There are 13 residues in the CDR3. The V end was cut by 3 bases, the J end by 3 bases, with 9 bases between. As DNA, the CDR3 is TGTGCCAGCAGTTTGTCAGGGATCTACGAGCAGTACTTC. This sequence encodes CASSLSGIYEQYF.

This clonotype was seen a handful of times. This chain connects TRBV29-1 to TRBJ2-2, with TRBD2 matching over 12 bases. The CDR3 runs 14 residues. The V and J ends lost 4 bases and 3 bases, in that order; junction bases with no gene match: 0. CDR1 is SQVTM and CDR2 is ANQGSEA in the germline V gene. The chain's CDR3 is CSVASGRDTGELFF. In DNA, the CDR3 is TGCAGCGTTGCTAGCGGGAGGGACACCGGGGAGCTGTTTTTT.

This clonotype was seen a handful of times. The chain employs TRBV29-1 and TRBJ2-2, with no clear D. Germline lookup yields CDR1 SQVTM and CDR2 ANQGSEA. V was trimmed by 1 base and J by 5 bases, leaving 17 bases between them. The CDR3 is 16 amino acids. CDR3: CSVEVPSYLRTGELFF. The CDR3 nucleotides are TGCAGCGTTGAAGTTCCATCATACCTGAGGACCGGGGAGCTGTTTTTT.

The genes are TRBV12-3 or TRBV12-4 and TRBJ2-2, with D tentatively TRBD2 (6 bases). The CDR3 is made up of 16 amino acids. V lost 3 bases and J lost 8, with 19 bases in between. CDR3 in amino acids: CASSFAASEAGGELFF. The DNA for the CDR3 is TGTGCCAGCAGTTTCGCGGCTAGCGAGGCTGGTGGGGAGCTGTTTTTT.

The chain carries TRBV5-1 and TRBJ1-1; D perhaps matches TRBD1 (6 bases). Germline V gene data show CDR1 as SGHRS and CDR2 as YFSETQ. Trimming stripped 5 bases from V and 1 base from J, with 15 bases between. This CDR3 is built from 15 residues. The CDR3 is CASRGTRGRNTEAFF. The CDR3 nucleotides are TGCGCCAGCAGGGGGACAAGAGGGCGGAACACTGAAGCTTTCTTT. The whole variable domain, filled in from reference TRBV5-1 and TRBJ1-1, reads KAGVTQTPRYLIKTRGQQVTLSCSPISGHRSVSWYQQTPGQGLQFLFEYFSETQRNKGNFPGRFSGRQFSNSRSEMNVSTLELGDSALYLCASRGTRGRNTEAFFGQGTRLTVV.

This clonotype was observed at least ten times. The chain recombines TRBV20-1 with TRBJ1-1, with 7 positions matching TRBD1. The CDR3 has 14 residues. Germline V CDR1 and CDR2: DFQATT, SNEGSKA (reference sequence). Trimming removed 6 bases from V and 1 base from J; junction bases left unmatched: 8. CDR3 in amino acids: CSANDRVGNTEAFF. Here the CDR3 DNA reads TGCAGTGCCAACGACAGGGTTGGGAACACTGAAGCTTTCTTT.

At least ten counts were recorded for this clonotype. The germline gene is not matched at one end of the junction; a read error may be the cause. The chain combines TRBV5-1 with TRBJ1-1, with D perhaps matching TRBD1 (5 bases). Germline loops: CDR1 SGHRS, CDR2 YFSETQ. This CDR3 region has 13 residues. This CDR3 is CASSLQENTEAFF. The CDR3 nucleotides read TGTGCCAGCAGCTTACAGGAGAACACTGAAGCTTTCTTT.

This clonotype was counted ten times or more. This sequence joins TRBV4-2 and TRBJ1-1, with D tentatively TRBD1 (5 bases). The CDR3 extends over 14 amino acids. V shed 4 bases and J shed 1 base, with 10 bases lying between them. Germline V lookup: CDR1 LGHNA, CDR2 YNFKEQ. The CDR3 reads CASSRAGTNTEAFF. DNA for the CDR3: TGTGCCAGCAGCCGAGCGGGGACGAACACTGAAGCTTTCTTT.

This clonotype was seen more than once but under ten times. J is TRBJ1-4 and V is TRBV5-5; 8 positions agree with TRBD1. The CDR3 covers 18 residues. Germline loops: CDR1 SGHKS, CDR2 YYEKEE (reference sequence). V shed 3 bases, J shed 8 bases, and the junction held 18 bases outside the gene matches. CDR3 region: CASSWRIYTGGGNEKLFF. In nucleotides, the CDR3 is TGTGCCAGCAGCTGGAGGATATACACAGGGGGGGGAAACGAAAAACTGTTTTTT.

The rearrangement links TRBV27 to TRBJ2-1; a weak D match, TRBD2 (7 bases). With 5 bases removed from V and 6 bases from J, the gap between germline ends came to 11 bases. The germline V gene has CDR1 MNHEY and CDR2 SMNVEV (reference sequence). The CDR3 has 13 residues. The CDR3 DNA follows: TGTGCCAGCAGTGTCGGGGGGCCCAATGAGCAGTTCTTC. Amino acid sequence: CASSVGGPNEQFF.

The chain links TRBV5-5 to TRBJ2-3, with D perhaps matching TRBD2 (6 bases). Per the germline V gene, CDR1 is SGHKS and CDR2 is YYEKEE (reference sequence). The CDR3 has 16 residues. Trimming took 0 bases from V and 0 from J, leaving 11 bases between them. CDR3 DNA sequence: TGTGCCAGCAGCTTGGCCGGGGGAATGAGCACAGATACGCAGTATTTT. Translation gives CASSLAGGMSTDTQYF.

The chain employs TRBV7-9 and TRBJ2-1, with D tentatively TRBD2 (6 bases). The CDR3 runs 13 residues. V was clipped by 5 bases and J by 7 bases, with 12 bases between them. The germline V gene has CDR1 SEHNR and CDR2 FQNEAQ (reference sequence). CDR3 coding DNA: TGTGCCAGCAGCCCCGGGACTCCTAATGAGCAGTTCTTC. It specifies CASSPGTPNEQFF.

This chain connects TRBV10-3 to TRBJ2-3; 10 nucleotides agree with TRBD1. The V gene's germline CDR1 is ENHRY and CDR2 SYGVKD. Germline trimming cut 6 bases from V and 2 bases from J; bases unmatched to any gene: 8. The CDR3 totals 16 residues. The CDR3 DNA is TGTGCCATCAGGATTGGGACAGGGGATTACACAGATACGCAGTATTTT. Translation gives CAIRIGTGDYTDTQYF.